The rows below give T cell receptor beta chains drawn from one sample of a study of long-term antiretroviral therapy in people with HIV. Sequenced by immunoSEQ multiplex PCR; TCRdb stores in-frame clones only, minus some. Of approximately 28,000 clones in the sample, 87% were seen once. The sample was unsorted PBMCs, taken 2 years after starting antiretroviral therapy. The receptors were sampled from a man over 45 with HIV. Each CDR3 is given with its conserved first and last residue. A D gene is named only where the DNA matches it firmly. Only part of the rows carry a size: once, few, many, or a class if the clone is expanded.

>NA|TRBD2|TRBV4-3|TRBJ2-7
TGCGCCAGCAGCCCCGAGACGGGAGGGCCTTACGAGCAGTACTTC
CASSPETGGPYEQYF
>NA|NA|TRBV7-9|TRBJ1-3
TGTGCCAGCAGCTTAGGATCGGCAGGGCTTGGAAACACCATATATTTT
CASSLGSAGLGNTIYF
>NA|TRBD1|TRBV7-9|TRBJ2-7
TGTGCCAGCAGCGACACGGACAGGGCGGGCGAGCAGTACTTC
CASSDTDRAGEQYF
>NA|NA|TRBV7-9|TRBJ1-1
TGTGCCAGCAGCCCTGCCAGGGGTAGCACTGAAGCTTTCTTT
CASSPARGSTEAFF
>NA|TRBD1|TRBV19|TRBJ1-2
TGTGCCAGTAGTATCTCAGCAGGGGGCATCTATGGCTACACCTTC
CASSISAGGIYGYTF
>NA|NA|TRBV28|TRBJ1-1
TGTGCCAGCAGTTTCTCAGGGACGAACACTGAAGCTTTCTTT
CASSFSGTNTEAFF
>NA|NA|TRBV5-3|TRBJ2-1
TGTGCCAGAAGCTTTGTGTTTTGCCCTTATGGCCCCTACAATGAGCAGTTCTTC
CARSFVFCPYGPYNEQFF
>NA|TRBD2|TRBV9|TRBJ2-7
TGTGCCAGCAGCCCCGGACTAGCGGGAGGTCACGAGCAGTACTTC
CASSPGLAGGHEQYF
>once|TRBD1|TRBV10-2|TRBJ2-7
TGCGCCAGCAGTGACCTTAATTACGGACAGGGCATCGAGCAGTACTTC
CASSDLNYGQGIEQYF
>NA|TRBD1|TRBV7-2|TRBJ1-4
TGTGCCAGCAGCATCGGGACAGGGAATGAAAAACTGTTTTTT
CASSIGTGNEKLFF
>NA|TRBD1|TRBV25-1|TRBJ1-1
TGTGCCAGCAGTGGGGCCACAGGGGTGGCCACTGAAGCTTTCTTT
CASSGATGVATEAFF
>NA|NA|TRBV5-4|TRBJ2-6
TGTGCCAGCAGCTATCGATCTGGGGCCAACGTCCTGACTTTC
CASSYRSGANVLTF
>NA|NA|TRBV19|TRBJ1-1
TGTGCCAGTAGTATGGTTCCCAGGAGCATGAACACTGAAGCTTTCTTT
CASSMVPRSMNTEAFF
>few|NA|TRBV6-5|TRBJ1-5
TGTGCCAGCAGTTACTCGGGAATGGGCAATCAGCCCCAGCATTTT
CASSYSGMGNQPQHF
>NA|NA|TRBV5-1|TRBJ1-1
TGCGCCAGCAGCTTCGCCCGGGACACCGGCGCTTTCTTT
CASSFARDTGAFF
>NA|TRBD2|TRBV7-4|TRBJ2-7
TGTGCCAGCAGCTTAGAACTAGCGCGGAACGAGCAGTACTTC
CASSLELARNEQYF
>NA|TRBD1|TRBV18|TRBJ1-2
TGTGCCAGCTCACCACCGGGGACAGGGGGACTTGGCTACACCTTC
CASSPPGTGGLGYTF
>NA|NA|TRBV9|TRBJ1-4
TGTGCCAGCAGCGTAGGGACCGGGACTGATAATGAAAAACTGTTTTTT
CASSVGTGTDNEKLFF
>NA|TRBD2|TRBV4-1|TRBJ2-1
TGCGCCAGCAGCCAACTTAGCGGGGTCGCCTCCTACAATGAGCAGTTCTTC
CASSQLSGVASYNEQFF
>NA|TRBD1|TRBV2|TRBJ2-1
TGTGCCAGCATATCCGGGACAGGGTATTCTAGAGTGTTCTTC
CASISGTGYSRVFF
>once|NA|TRBV27|TRBJ2-2
TGTGCCAGCAGTTTTTACAGGGCGAACACCGGGGAGCTGTTTTTT
CASSFYRANTGELFF
>once|TRBD2|TRBV5-4|TRBJ2-4
TGTGCCAGCAGCTTGGTACTCGCGGGAGTTGACATTCAGTACTTC
CASSLVLAGVDIQYF
>once|NA|TRBV2|TRBJ2-7
TGTGCCAGCAGTGAAACTGCGGTGGGGGCCTACGAGCAGTACTTC
CASSETAVGAYEQYF
>NA|TRBD2|TRBV7-9|TRBJ2-1
TGTGCCAGCAGCTTCGGGGGGGGCCAAGGATACAATGAGCAGTTCTTC
CASSFGGGQGYNEQFF